A selection of T cell receptor beta chains follows, all from one sample in a study of ipilimumab plus nivolumab after autologous stem cell transplantation. The protocol was immunoSEQ multiplex PCR, while the TCRdb copy is restricted to in-frame clones and leaves out a portion. Among tens of thousands of clones listed, 70% to 90% were seen once. This sample comprised PBMCs, obtained in a trial of ipilimumab plus nivolumab as post-transplant consolidation. These receptors all stem from a male donor with multiple myeloma. Each CDR3 is given with its conserved first and last residue. Fields, in order: V gene, J gene, CDR3 protein.

TRBV28	TRBJ2-6	CASSAFTGPNNSGANVLTF
TRBV27	TRBJ1-2	CASSANPDSTWGYTF
TRBV7-9	TRBJ2-5	CASKRGSQETQYF
TRBV2	TRBJ1-1	CASTREGVRNTEAFF
TRBV7-9	TRBJ2-5	CASSPPPGGETQYF
TRBV7-2	TRBJ2-7	CASSLHYEQYF
TRBV4-3	TRBJ2-3	CASSQDWGGQGYPGGTQYF
TRBV28	TRBJ1-1	CASTSGQGRWVTEAFF
TRBV21-1	TRBJ2-2	CASLEAGELFF
TRBV18	TRBJ1-6	CASRVPVNNSPLHF
TRBV7-9	TRBJ2-2	CASSSLTGELFF
TRBV5-6	TRBJ1-2	CASSLTGTIDYGYTF
TRBV4-2	TRBJ1-4	CASSTFTGELFF
TRBV5-6	TRBJ2-7	CASSRPSYEQYF
TRBV10-1	TRBJ2-3	CASSEGGAGWFTDTQYF
TRBV9	TRBJ1-1	CASSVGLTGPGAFF
TRBV10-3	TRBJ2-3	CAILAGASDTQYF
TRBV2	.	CASEGRGKGGSYEQYF
TRBV5-1	TRBJ1-6	CASSLPGQGNSPLHF
TRBV6-1	TRBJ1-4	CASSRQSATNEKLFF
TRBV28	TRBJ2-1	CASSSPGGVSNEQFF
TRBV5-8	TRBJ1-5	CASSPRGGQQPQHF
TRBV30	TRBJ2-1	CAWSSFLQQFF
TRBV27	TRBJ1-3	CASSTANSGNTIYF
TRBV11-2	TRBJ2-3	CASSSAASGYTDTQYF
TRBV5-6	TRBJ1-3	CASSLEGGNGNTIYF
TRBV29-1	TRBJ2-5	CSVEVLMARRTQYF
TRBV28	TRBJ1-5	CASSLGGTSNQPQHF
TRBV5-1	TRBJ2-6	CASSLNAAGSGANVLTF
TRBV5-1	TRBJ2-7	CASSFMPGLGSYEQYF
TRBV4-1	TRBJ1-2	CASSQGRSGGGGYTF
TRBV19	TRBJ1-2	CASSPQGQGNYGYTF
TRBV6-1	TRBJ1-5	CASSEAGTGGEPQHF
TRBV2	TRBJ2-1	CASSASSGGNEQFF
TRBV4-1	TRBJ2-5	CASSQDLGVGGETQYF
TRBV5-1	TRBJ1-5	CASSLEGNNQPQHF
TRBV5-1	TRBJ2-7	CAPGRGGEQYF
TRBV7-3	TRBJ2-5	CASSPNRGETQYF
TRBV28	TRBJ2-5	CASSSWTSGSMETQYF
TRBV7-9	TRBJ2-5	CASSSQRGGQETQYF
TRBV9	TRBJ1-2	CASSPRGVGGYTF
TRBV6-6	TRBJ1-2	CASRISGLPYGYTF
TRBV7-3	TRBJ1-1	CASSPRGVDTEAFF
TRBV5-8	TRBJ2-7	CASSLGYEQYF
TRBV7-9	TRBJ2-1	CASSLASGGVDEQFF
TRBV6-1	TRBJ2-1	CASSRQGRLNEQFF
TRBV18	TRBJ2-4	CASSPGGQGLIQYF
TRBV5-6	TRBJ2-5	CASSGGGAETQYF
TRBV2	TRBJ1-4	CASSLPSIEKLFF
TRBV5-4	TRBJ2-1	CASSLGAGTNDNEQFF
TRBV6-5	TRBJ2-1	CASRWGQKYNEQFF
TRBV5-4	TRBJ1-5	CASSLGQGGDQPQHF
TRBV27	TRBJ1-2	CASSLGTGGAYGYTF
TRBV6-6	TRBJ2-2	CASRSGTGTGELFF
TRBV6-1	TRBJ2-7	CASSEAWGQVSYEQYF
TRBV28	TRBJ1-2	CASSLPNQGNGYTF
TRBV18	TRBJ1-5	CASSPPGIEGVRPQHF
TRBV5-5	TRBJ2-5	CASSQGGAGGRETQYF
TRBV4-2	TRBJ1-5	CASSQDGTLLLDQPQHF